There are many counts of the clone carrying this TCR beta chain. Its matching antigen is unknown. Unique molecular identifiers featured in how the TCRbeta library was prepared. Each CDR3 protein is one row after TCRdb ran MiXCR on the PCR reads. The sample lists hundreds of thousands of distinct CDR3 sequences, roughly 13% seen once, with approximately 2.1% in the top ten. The sample originates from a study of T-cell reconstitution after alpha-beta-depleted transplantation in children. Germline V gene sequence: CDR1 DFQATT, CDR2 SNEGSKA (reference sequence). This CDR3 comprises 17 residues. V was shortened by 6 bases and J by 5 bases, with 28 bases between the two germline ends. Broader study findings: About two months after transplant, alpha-beta T cells reportedly came from several hundred expanded graft clones.

V is TRBV20-1 and J is TRBJ2-5, with D possibly matching TRBD1 (6 bases). This material consisted of PBMCs, mostly from graft donor cells, taken 360 days after TCRalphabeta/CD19-depleted stem cell transplant. The TCR originated in a male patient between 10 and 17 years old who had a stem cell transplant for acute myeloid leukemia, so the T cells may come from the graft donor. CDR3 in amino acids: CSALAFPDGQRGETQYF. The DNA of the CDR3 is TGCAGTGCCCTCGCTTTCCCTGACGGACAGAGGGGGGAGACCCAGTACTTC.